This T cell receptor beta chain was sequenced in a study of cytomegalovirus exposure and HLA in healthy donors. As to this clone: Its specificity is not known.

General observations from the study: Immune exposure was documented only through CMV serostatus.

Everyone who donated was a healthy bone marrow donor. Though nominally healthy at sampling, donors likely had unrecorded immune exposures. The CDR3 is 14 amino acids. V shed 6 bases and J 7 bases; nucleotides not matched to a gene: 8. Germline assignment: CDR1 SNHLY and CDR2 FYNNEI. PCR was performed using 60 Vbeta and 13 Jbeta primers. The method was immunoSEQ multiplex PCR; TCRdb's version includes in-frame clones alone and lacks a portion of them. The profile shows under 200,000 clones, around 77% of them singletons. Sequencing was done on a sample of PBMCs. The clonotype was recovered from a man aged 50 to 59 in good health and CMV-seropositive. The rearrangement uses TRBV2 and TRBJ1-5, with 8 bases matching TRBD1. This CDR3 reads CASRDLGQGQPQHF. CDR3 in DNA: TGTGCCAGCAGGGATCTAGGACAGGGCCAGCCCCAGCATTTT.